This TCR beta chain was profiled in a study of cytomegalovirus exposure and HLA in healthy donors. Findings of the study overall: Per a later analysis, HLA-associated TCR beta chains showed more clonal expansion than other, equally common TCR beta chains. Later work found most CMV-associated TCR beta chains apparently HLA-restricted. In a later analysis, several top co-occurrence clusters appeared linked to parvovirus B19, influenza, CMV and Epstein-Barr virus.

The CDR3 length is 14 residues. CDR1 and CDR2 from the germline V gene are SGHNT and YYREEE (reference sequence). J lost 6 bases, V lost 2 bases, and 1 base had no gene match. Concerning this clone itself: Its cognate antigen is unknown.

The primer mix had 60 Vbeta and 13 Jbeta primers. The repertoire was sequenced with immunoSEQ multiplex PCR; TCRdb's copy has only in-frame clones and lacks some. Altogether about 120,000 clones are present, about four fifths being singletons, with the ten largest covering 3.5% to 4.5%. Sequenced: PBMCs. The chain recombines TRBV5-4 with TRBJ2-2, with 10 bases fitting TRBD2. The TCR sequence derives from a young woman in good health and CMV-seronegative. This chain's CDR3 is CASSLGTSAGELFF. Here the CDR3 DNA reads TGTGCCAGCAGCTTAGGGACTAGCGCCGGGGAGCTGTTTTTT.